One and the same sample provided the 23 T cell receptor beta chains below, sequenced in a study of cytomegalovirus exposure and HLA in healthy donors. The PCR ran on 60 Vbeta and 13 Jbeta primers. Here immunoSEQ multiplex PCR was the method, and the copy in TCRdb shows in-frame clones only, minus some. The table has under 50,000 clones, approximately 71% seen once. Sample: PBMCs. These receptors all come from a man in his fifties in good health and CMV-seropositive.

The chain joins TRBV25-1 to TRBJ1-3, with 7 bases fitting TRBD1. Per germline, CDR1 MGHDK and CDR2 SYGVNS. The CDR3 is 18 amino acids. The junction had 14 bases not matched to a gene; V was cut back by 6 bases and J by 0 bases. The CDR3 region has the DNA TGTGCCAGCAGGGGTAGACAGGGTGGAATCATCTCTGGAAACACCATATATTTT. This translates into CASRGRQGGIISGNTIYF.

The rearrangement links TRBV15 to TRBJ2-7; a possible D gene is TRBD1 (7 bases). V was shortened by 3 bases and J by 6 bases, with 21 bases between the two germline ends. This CDR3 comprises 16 residues. CDR1 LNHNV and CDR2 YYDKDF come from the germline V gene (reference sequence). Written as DNA, the CDR3 is TGTGCCACCAGCAGGGCAAGGGGCAGGGGGGATGCCGAGCAGTACTTC. It translates to CATSRARGRGDAEQYF. Full variable domain (rest looked up from reference TRBV15 and TRBJ2-7): DAMVIQNPRYQVTQFGKPVTLSCSQTLNHNVMYWYQQKSSQAPKLLFHYYDKDFNNEADTPDNFQSRRPNTSFCFLDIRSPGLGDTAMYLCATSRARGRGDAEQYFGPGTRLTVT.

The J gene is TRBJ1-1, the V gene TRBV25-1; D is unresolved. Germline V gene sequence: CDR1 MGHDK, CDR2 SYGVNS. V lost 8 bases to trimming and J lost 0 bases, with 13 bases between them. The CDR3 runs to 14 residues. For the CDR3, the DNA is TGTGCCAGCTCTAAAACAGCTTTGAACACTGAAGCTTTCTTT. Translated, it gives CASSKTALNTEAFF.

This clone was recorded a few times. The V and J genes are TRBV25-1 and TRBJ2-7; D is undetermined. CDR3 length: 14 residues. V lost 3 bases, J lost 4 bases, and 13 bases lay in between. CDR1 and CDR2 (germline): MGHDK, SYGVNS. CDR3 sequence: CASSDPSVGYEQYF. The CDR3 bases are TGTGCCAGCAGTGACCCTTCGGTCGGTTACGAGCAGTACTTC.

V gene TRBV4-1 combines with J gene TRBJ2-5, with TRBD2 matching 11 bases. This CDR3 has 17 amino acids. V shed 1 base, J shed 1 base, and the junction held 5 bases outside the gene matches. In germline, CDR1 is MGHRA, CDR2 YSYEKL. Here the CDR3 reads CASSQGVAGGGQETQYF. The CDR3 DNA is TGCGCCAGCAGCCAAGGGGTAGCGGGAGGGGGCCAAGAGACCCAGTACTTC.

J is TRBJ2-6 and V is TRBV2; possibly TRBD2 for D (5 bases). This CDR3 is 15 amino acids long. The ends were cut back, 4 bases at V and 3 bases at J, with 10 bases in the middle. Germline CDR1 SNHLY, CDR2 FYNNEI. CDR3 DNA sequence: TGTGCCAGCAGTGTTGGAGGCCGTGGGGCCAACGTCCTGACTTTC. Residues: CASSVGGRGANVLTF.

The chain recombines TRBV4-1 with TRBJ2-1; 12 positions match TRBD2. Germline CDR1 reads MGHRA; CDR2 reads YSYEKL. This CDR3 comprises 14 residues. The ends lost 4 bases at V and 13 bases at J; junction bases unmatched: 8. The CDR3 coding sequence is TGCGCCAGCAGCCTCGGACTAGCGGGGTCTGATCAGTTCTTC. Translation gives CASSLGLAGSDQFF.

This clone is a singleton in its sample. The rearrangement joins TRBV4-1 to TRBJ1-5, with 7 bases fitting TRBD1. J lost 5 bases, V lost 0 bases, and 4 bases had no gene match. The CDR3 spans 15 residues. From germline, CDR1 is MGHRA and CDR2 YSYEKL. The CDR3 region has the DNA TGCGCCAGCAGCCAAGAGGGACAGTGGGATCAGCCCCAGCATTTT. It yields the protein CASSQEGQWDQPQHF.

This clone was found a few times. The rearrangement uses TRBV27 and TRBJ1-5, with no clear D. CDR1 and CDR2 (germline): MNHEY, SMNVEV (reference sequence). V lost 6 bases to trimming and J lost 4 bases, with 13 bases between them. This CDR3 has 14 residues. The CDR3 DNA reads as TGTGCCAGCAGCTCGTTTGCGGCGAATCAGCCCCAGCATTTT. Its protein product is CASSSFAANQPQHF.

The chain is built from TRBV19 and TRBJ1-6, with 7 positions matching TRBD1. The CDR3 length is 14 residues. Germline V gene sequence: CDR1 LNHDA, CDR2 SQIVND (reference sequence). Trimming cost V 7 bases and J 7 bases; bases outside gene matches: 7. CDR3: CASNRDRKNSPLHF. The CDR3 nucleotides are TGTGCCAGTAACCGGGACAGAAAGAATTCACCCCTCCACTTT.

This sequence joins TRBV7-8 and TRBJ1-1; 9 bases agree with TRBD1. V was pared by 5 bases and J by 4 bases, with 8 bases of the junction left unmatched. Germline lookup yields CDR1 SGHVS and CDR2 FQNEAQ. This CDR3 comprises 15 residues. The CDR3 DNA sequence: TGTGCCAGCAGCCTAAGGACAGGGGCTTCCACTGAAGCTTTCTTT. Its protein is CASSLRTGASTEAFF.

The rearrangement joins TRBV6-1 to TRBJ1-1; no reliable D call. The CDR3 is 14 residues long. In germline, CDR1 is MNHNS, CDR2 SASEGT. V lost 2 bases to trimming and J lost 3 bases, with 10 bases between them. The CDR3 loop reads CASSERWGDTEAFF. CDR3 nucleotide sequence: TGTGCCAGCAGTGAACGATGGGGAGACACTGAAGCTTTCTTT.

The chain carries TRBV29-1 and TRBJ1-1; D might be TRBD1 (5 bases). Deletions cut 2 bases from V and 7 bases from J, with 14 bases between. The CDR3 runs 13 residues. Germline CDR1 and CDR2: SQVTM and ANQGSEA. The CDR3 bases are TGCAGCGTTGAAAACCCAGGGCCCCGTGAAGCTTTCTTT. Translating gives CSVENPGPREAFF.

The DNA for the CDR3 is TGCGCCAGCAGCCTAGCGGTTCTTAGCAATCAGCCCCAGCATTTT. Translating gives CASSLAVLSNQPQHF. The V and J genes are TRBV4-1 and TRBJ1-5; D call uncertain. CDR3 length: 15 residues. The germline gives CDR1 MGHRA, CDR2 YSYEKL. With 4 bases removed from V and 0 bases from J, the gap between germline ends came to 10 bases.

This chain connects TRBV9 to TRBJ2-7; 12 bases are a match to TRBD1. The CDR3 runs 15 residues. The germline CDR1 and CDR2 sequences are SGDLS and YYNGEE. With 3 bases clipped from V and 2 bases from J, the junction kept 3 bases outside the gene matches. In DNA form, the CDR3 reads TGTGCCAGCAGCGCAGGGACAGGGGGCCCCTACGAGCAGTACTTC. It is translated as CASSAGTGGPYEQYF.

The V and J genes are TRBV14 and TRBJ1-1; D remains unclear. The CDR3 spans 15 residues. V was pared by 1 base and J by 3 bases, with 12 bases between. CDR1 is SGHDN, CDR2 FVKESK, per germline. In nucleotides, the CDR3 is TGTGCCAGCAGCCAAGCCCTGGGGAGGGACACTGAAGCTTTCTTT. This sequence encodes CASSQALGRDTEAFF.

This clone turned up a few times. V gene TRBV21-1 combines with J gene TRBJ2-1; the listed D gene, TRBD1, was not tested against the DNA. TRBV21-1 is designated a pseudogene. The CDR3 consists of 15 residues. CDR3 region: CASGSGTEANNEQFF. The CDR3 nucleotides are TGTGCCAGCGGTTCCGGGACAGAAGCCAACAATGAGCAGTTCTTC.

The chain employs TRBV30 and TRBJ1-6; 9 bases fit TRBD1. This CDR3 has 14 residues. V dropped 5 bases and J dropped 7; count of bases not matched to a gene: 6. The germline CDR1 and CDR2 sequences are GTSNPN and SVGIG (reference sequence). This chain's CDR3 is CAWDPGTGNSPLHF. Written as DNA, the CDR3 is TGTGCCTGGGACCCCGGGACAGGGAATTCACCCCTCCACTTT.

J is TRBJ1-5 and V is TRBV18; possible D gene TRBD1, 6 bases. Germline CDR1 KGHSH, CDR2 LQKENI. With 4 bases removed from V and 4 bases from J, the gap between germline ends came to 17 bases. This CDR3 region has 16 residues. The chain's CDR3 is CASSLMQGTANQPQHF. The CDR3 DNA sequence: TGTGCCAGCTCACTAATGCAGGGGACGGCAAATCAGCCCCAGCATTTT. Variable domain in full (rest from reference TRBV18 and TRBJ1-5): NAGVMQNPRHLVRRRGQEARLRCSPMKGHSHVYWYRQLPEEGLKFMVYLQKENIIDESGMPKERFSAEFPKEGPSILRIQQVVRGDSAAYFCASSLMQGTANQPQHFGDGTRLSIL.

The chain employs TRBV11-2 and TRBJ2-5; 7 bases align to TRBD1. Losses at the gene ends were 5 bases for V and 4 bases for J; bases not matched to a gene: 10. The germline V gene has CDR1 SGHAT and CDR2 FQNNGV. CDR3 size: 15 residues. CDR3 in amino acids: CASSPGQVAGETQYF. The CDR3 nucleotides are TGTGCCAGCAGCCCCGGACAGGTCGCCGGAGAGACCCAGTACTTC.

The V gene is TRBV28, the J gene TRBJ2-7; D perhaps matches TRBD1 (6 bases). Between the trimmed V and J ends, which lost 7 bases and 2 bases, there was a span of 21 bases. Germline-derived CDR1 and CDR2 are MDHEN and SYDVKM. This CDR3 contains 16 residues. The CDR3 coding sequence is TGTGCCAGCATCTCCGCCGGGACATATGCCACCTACGAGCAGTACTTC. Amino acids: CASISAGTYATYEQYF.

The rearrangement uses TRBV7-7 and TRBJ2-2, with 8 nucleotides matching TRBD2. Germline lookup yields CDR1 SSHAT and CDR2 FNYEAQ (reference sequence). The J segment lost 0 bases and the V segment lost 6 bases, leaving 3 bases of the junction unmatched. The CDR3 has 15 residues. CDR3 sequence reads: CASRERETNTGELFF. The DNA of the CDR3 is TGTGCCAGCAGAGAGCGGGAGACGAACACCGGGGAGCTGTTTTTT.

This clone was recorded only once. This chain uses TRBV18 with TRBJ1-2; TRBD1 aligns across 10 bases. V dropped 3 bases and J dropped 8; count of bases not matched to a gene: 3. The CDR3 length is 13 residues. Germline V gene data show CDR1 as KGHSH and CDR2 as LQKENI. The CDR3 DNA reads as TGTGCCAGCTCACCGGGGACAGGGGAAGGCTACACCTTC. This codes for CASSPGTGEGYTF. The full variable domain, in which reference TRBV18 and TRBJ1-2 provide the parts outside the CDR3, is NAGVMQNPRHLVRRRGQEARLRCSPMKGHSHVYWYRQLPEEGLKFMVYLQKENIIDESGMPKERFSAEFPKEGPSILRIQQVVRGDSAAYFCASSPGTGEGYTFGSGTRLTVV.